This entry describes one T cell receptor (beta chain). The antigen is not known. The data are from a study of radiotherapy plus CTLA-4 blockade in lung cancer. About the research overall: Disease control was seen in roughly 30% of patients, objective responses in around 17%. Study findings and constraints: Alongside interferon-beta, early blood T cell clone dynamics were reportedly the best predictor of response. Clones of tumor-derived TCRs expanded in blood after radiotherapy plus ipilimumab.

Clones were read by immunoSEQ multiplex PCR, and TCRdb kept only the in-frame ones, dropping some. The table lists about 50,000 clones, just under 85% of them singletons, with around 5.1% in the top ten. Those patients who had chemo-refractory metastatic non-small-cell lung cancer were given focal radiation along with CTLA-4 blockade through ipilimumab. The CDR3 has 14 residues. Trimming removed 3 bases at V and 10 bases at J, with 15 bases between. Germline V gives CDR1 MGHDK, CDR2 SYGVNS. The sample consisted of peripheral blood, taken from a patient treated with radiotherapy plus ipilimumab. The source of this sequence is a human donor with non-small cell lung cancer whose response to radiotherapy plus ipilimumab could not be evaluated. This rearrangement joins TRBV25-1 to TRBJ1-4, with unresolved D. The CDR3, as DNA: TGTGCCAGCAGTGAGCCCGGTTCCGTCTTAAAACTGTTTTTT. Protein: CASSEPGSVLKLFF.